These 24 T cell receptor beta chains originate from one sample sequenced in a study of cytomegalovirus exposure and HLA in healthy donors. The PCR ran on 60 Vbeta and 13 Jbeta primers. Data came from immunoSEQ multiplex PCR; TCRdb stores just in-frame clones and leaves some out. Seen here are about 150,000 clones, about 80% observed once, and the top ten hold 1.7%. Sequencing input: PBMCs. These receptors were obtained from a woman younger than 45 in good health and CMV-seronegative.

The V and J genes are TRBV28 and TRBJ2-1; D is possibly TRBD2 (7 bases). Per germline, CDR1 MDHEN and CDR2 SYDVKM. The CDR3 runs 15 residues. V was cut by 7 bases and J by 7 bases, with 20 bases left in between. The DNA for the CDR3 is TGTGCCAGCACGGCGGAAGGGGGGGGAAATAATGAGCAGTTCTTC. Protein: CASTAEGGGNNEQFF.

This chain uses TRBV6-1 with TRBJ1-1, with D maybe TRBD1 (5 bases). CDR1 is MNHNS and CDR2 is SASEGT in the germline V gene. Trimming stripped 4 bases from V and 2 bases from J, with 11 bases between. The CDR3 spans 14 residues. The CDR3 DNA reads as TGTGCCAGCAGTGGACGGGGGGTCAACACTGAAGCTTTCTTT. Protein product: CASSGRGVNTEAFF.

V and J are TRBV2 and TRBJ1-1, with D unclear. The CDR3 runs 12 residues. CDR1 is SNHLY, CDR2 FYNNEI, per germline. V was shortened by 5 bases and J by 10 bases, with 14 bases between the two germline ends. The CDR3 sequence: CASSRRSYTAFF. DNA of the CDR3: TGTGCCAGCAGTCGTCGGAGTTATACAGCTTTCTTT.

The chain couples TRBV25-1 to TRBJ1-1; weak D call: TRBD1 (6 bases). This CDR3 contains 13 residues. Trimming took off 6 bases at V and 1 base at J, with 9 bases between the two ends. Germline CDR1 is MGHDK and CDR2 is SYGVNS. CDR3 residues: CASRGAGNTEAFF. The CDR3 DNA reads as TGTGCCAGCAGGGGGGCTGGGAACACTGAAGCTTTCTTT.

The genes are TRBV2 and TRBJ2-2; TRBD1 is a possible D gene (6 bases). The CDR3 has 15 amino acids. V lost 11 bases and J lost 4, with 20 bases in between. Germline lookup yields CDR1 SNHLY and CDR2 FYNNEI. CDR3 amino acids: CAGALGATGTGELFF. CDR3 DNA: TGTGCCGGAGCCCTGGGGGCGACTGGCACCGGGGAGCTGTTTTTT.

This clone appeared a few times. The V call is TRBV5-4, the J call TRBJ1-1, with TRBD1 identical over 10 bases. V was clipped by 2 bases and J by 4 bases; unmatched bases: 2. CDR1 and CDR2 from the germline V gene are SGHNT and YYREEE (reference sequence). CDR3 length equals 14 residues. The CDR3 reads CASSFWTGGTEAFF. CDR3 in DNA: TGTGCCAGCAGCTTCTGGACAGGGGGCACTGAAGCTTTCTTT.

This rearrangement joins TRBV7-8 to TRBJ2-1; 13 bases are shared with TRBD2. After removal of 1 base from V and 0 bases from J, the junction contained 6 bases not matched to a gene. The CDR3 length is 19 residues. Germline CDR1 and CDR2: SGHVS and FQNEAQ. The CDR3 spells CASSLGRLAGGSSYNEQFF. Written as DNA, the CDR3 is TGTGCCAGCAGCTTAGGAAGACTAGCGGGGGGCAGCTCCTACAATGAGCAGTTCTTC.

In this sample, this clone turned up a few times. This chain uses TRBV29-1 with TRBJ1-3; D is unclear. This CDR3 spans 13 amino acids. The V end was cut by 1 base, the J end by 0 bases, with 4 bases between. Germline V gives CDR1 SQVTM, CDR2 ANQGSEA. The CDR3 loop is CSVEGHSGNTIYF. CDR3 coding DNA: TGCAGCGTTGAAGGGCACTCTGGAAACACCATATATTTT. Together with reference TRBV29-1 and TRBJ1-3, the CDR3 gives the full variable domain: SAVISQKPSRDICQRGTSLTIQCQVDSQVTMMFWYRQQPGQSLTLIATANQGSEATYESGFVIDKFPISRPNLTFSTLTVSNMSPEDSSIYLCSVEGHSGNTIYFGEGSWLTVV.

CDR3 in DNA: TGTGCCAGCAGTCAGGGAGGGAGCGCGAATTCACCCCTCCACTTT. Translating gives CASSQGGSANSPLHF. The chain couples TRBV6-1 to TRBJ1-6, with D perhaps TRBD1 (5 bases). Trimming took off 5 bases at V and 7 bases at J, with 15 bases between the two ends. Germline V gives CDR1 MNHNS, CDR2 SASEGT. The CDR3 totals 15 residues.

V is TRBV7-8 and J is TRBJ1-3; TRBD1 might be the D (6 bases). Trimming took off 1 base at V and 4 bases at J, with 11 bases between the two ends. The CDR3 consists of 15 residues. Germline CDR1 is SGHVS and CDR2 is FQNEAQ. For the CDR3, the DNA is TGTGCCAGCAGCTTAGTAGTAGGGGGAGGAAACACCATATATTTT. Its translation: CASSLVVGGGNTIYF.

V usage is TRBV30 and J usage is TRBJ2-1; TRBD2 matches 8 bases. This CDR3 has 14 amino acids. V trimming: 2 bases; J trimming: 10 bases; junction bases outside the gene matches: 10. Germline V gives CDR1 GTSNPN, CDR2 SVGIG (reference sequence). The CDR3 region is CAWSFSGGLGEQFF. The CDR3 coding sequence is TGTGCCTGGAGTTTCAGCGGGGGCCTCGGAGAGCAGTTCTTC.

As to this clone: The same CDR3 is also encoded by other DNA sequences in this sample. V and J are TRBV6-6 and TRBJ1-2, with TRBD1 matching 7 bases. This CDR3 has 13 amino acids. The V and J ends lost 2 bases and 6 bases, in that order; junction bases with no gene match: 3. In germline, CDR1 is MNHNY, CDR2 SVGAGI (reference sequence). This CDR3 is CASSYRTGDGYTF. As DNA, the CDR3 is TGTGCCAGCAGTTACCGTACAGGGGATGGCTACACCTTC.

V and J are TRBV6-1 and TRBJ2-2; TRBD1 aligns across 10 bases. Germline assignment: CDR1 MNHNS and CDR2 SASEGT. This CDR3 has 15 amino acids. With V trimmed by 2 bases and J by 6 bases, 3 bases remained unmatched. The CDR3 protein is CASSELGQGSGELFF. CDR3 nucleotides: TGTGCCAGCAGTGAATTGGGACAGGGGTCCGGGGAGCTGTTTTTT.

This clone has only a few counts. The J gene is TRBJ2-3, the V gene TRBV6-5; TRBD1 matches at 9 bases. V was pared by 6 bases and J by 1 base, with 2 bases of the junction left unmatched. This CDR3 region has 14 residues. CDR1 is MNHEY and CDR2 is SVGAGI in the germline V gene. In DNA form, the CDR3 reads TGTGCCAGCAGGAGGGACAGGGGCACAGATACGCAGTATTTT. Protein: CASRRDRGTDTQYF.

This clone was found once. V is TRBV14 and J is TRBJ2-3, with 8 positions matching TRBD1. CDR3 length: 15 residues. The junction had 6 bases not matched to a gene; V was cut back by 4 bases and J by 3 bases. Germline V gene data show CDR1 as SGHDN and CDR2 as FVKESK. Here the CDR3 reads CASSRQGSWTDTQYF. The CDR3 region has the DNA TGTGCCAGCAGCCGACAGGGGAGTTGGACAGATACGCAGTATTTT.

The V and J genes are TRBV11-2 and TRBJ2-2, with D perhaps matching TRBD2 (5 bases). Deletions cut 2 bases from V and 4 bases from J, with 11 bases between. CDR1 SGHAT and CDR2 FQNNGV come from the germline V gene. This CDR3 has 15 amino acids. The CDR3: CASSLLVGITGELFF. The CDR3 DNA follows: TGTGCCAGCAGCTTATTGGTCGGGATCACCGGGGAGCTGTTTTTT.

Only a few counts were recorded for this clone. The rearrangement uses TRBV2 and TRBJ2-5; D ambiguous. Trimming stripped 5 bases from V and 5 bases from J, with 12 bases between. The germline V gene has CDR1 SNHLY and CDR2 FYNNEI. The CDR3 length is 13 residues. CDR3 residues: CASSPLLMETQYF. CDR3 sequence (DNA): TGTGCCAGCAGTCCCCTTCTTATGGAGACCCAGTACTTC. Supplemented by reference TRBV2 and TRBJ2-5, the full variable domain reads EPEVTQTPSHQVTQMGQEVILRCVPISNHLYFYWYRQILGQKVEFLVSFYNNEISEKSEIFDDQFSVERPDGSNFTLKIRSTKLEDSAMYFCASSPLLMETQYFGPGTRLLVL.

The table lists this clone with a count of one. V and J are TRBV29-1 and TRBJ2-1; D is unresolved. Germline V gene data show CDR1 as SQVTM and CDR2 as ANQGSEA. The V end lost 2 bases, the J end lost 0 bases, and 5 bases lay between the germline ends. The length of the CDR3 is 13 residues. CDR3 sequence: CSVELSSYNEQFF. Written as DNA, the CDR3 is TGCAGCGTTGAATTGAGCTCCTACAATGAGCAGTTCTTC.

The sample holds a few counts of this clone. The CDR3 bases are TGTGCCAGCAGGGCGGTGAACACCGGGGAGCTGTTTTTT. Translated: CASRAVNTGELFF. The chain couples TRBV7-2 to TRBJ2-2, with D unresolved. Per germline, CDR1 SGHTA and CDR2 FQGNSA. The CDR3 extends over 13 amino acids. V lost 6 bases and J 1 base, leaving 6 bases between the germline ends.

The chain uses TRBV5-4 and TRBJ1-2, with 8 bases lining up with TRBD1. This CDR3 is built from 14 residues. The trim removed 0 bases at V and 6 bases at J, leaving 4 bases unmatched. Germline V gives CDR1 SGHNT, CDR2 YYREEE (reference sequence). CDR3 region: CASSLGDRKDGYTF. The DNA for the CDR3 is TGTGCCAGCAGCTTGGGGGACAGGAAGGATGGCTACACCTTC.

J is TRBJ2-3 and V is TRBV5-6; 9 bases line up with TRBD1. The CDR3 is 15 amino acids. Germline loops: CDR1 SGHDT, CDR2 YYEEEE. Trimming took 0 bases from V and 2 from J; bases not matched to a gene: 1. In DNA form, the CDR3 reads TGTGCCAGCAGCTTGGACAGGGGGCCCACAGATACGCAGTATTTT. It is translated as CASSLDRGPTDTQYF.

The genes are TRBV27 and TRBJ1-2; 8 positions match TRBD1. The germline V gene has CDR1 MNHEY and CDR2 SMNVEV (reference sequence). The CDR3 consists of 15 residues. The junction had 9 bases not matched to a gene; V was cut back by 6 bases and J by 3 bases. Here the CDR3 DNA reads TGTGCCAGCAGGTCCGACAGGGGCGCTTACTATGGCTACACCTTC. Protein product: CASRSDRGAYYGYTF.

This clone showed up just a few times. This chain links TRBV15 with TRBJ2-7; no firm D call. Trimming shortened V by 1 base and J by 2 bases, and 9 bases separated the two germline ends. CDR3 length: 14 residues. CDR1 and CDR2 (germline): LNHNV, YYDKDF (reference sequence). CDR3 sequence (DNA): TGTGCCACCAGCAGAGGACTTAATACCTACGAGCAGTACTTC. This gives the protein CATSRGLNTYEQYF.

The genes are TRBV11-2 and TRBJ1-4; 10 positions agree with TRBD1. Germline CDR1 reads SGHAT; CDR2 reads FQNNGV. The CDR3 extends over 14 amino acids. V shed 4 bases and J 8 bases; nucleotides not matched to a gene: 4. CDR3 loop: CASSSGQGREKLFF. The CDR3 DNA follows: TGTGCCAGCAGCTCGGGACAGGGGCGAGAAAAACTGTTTTTT.